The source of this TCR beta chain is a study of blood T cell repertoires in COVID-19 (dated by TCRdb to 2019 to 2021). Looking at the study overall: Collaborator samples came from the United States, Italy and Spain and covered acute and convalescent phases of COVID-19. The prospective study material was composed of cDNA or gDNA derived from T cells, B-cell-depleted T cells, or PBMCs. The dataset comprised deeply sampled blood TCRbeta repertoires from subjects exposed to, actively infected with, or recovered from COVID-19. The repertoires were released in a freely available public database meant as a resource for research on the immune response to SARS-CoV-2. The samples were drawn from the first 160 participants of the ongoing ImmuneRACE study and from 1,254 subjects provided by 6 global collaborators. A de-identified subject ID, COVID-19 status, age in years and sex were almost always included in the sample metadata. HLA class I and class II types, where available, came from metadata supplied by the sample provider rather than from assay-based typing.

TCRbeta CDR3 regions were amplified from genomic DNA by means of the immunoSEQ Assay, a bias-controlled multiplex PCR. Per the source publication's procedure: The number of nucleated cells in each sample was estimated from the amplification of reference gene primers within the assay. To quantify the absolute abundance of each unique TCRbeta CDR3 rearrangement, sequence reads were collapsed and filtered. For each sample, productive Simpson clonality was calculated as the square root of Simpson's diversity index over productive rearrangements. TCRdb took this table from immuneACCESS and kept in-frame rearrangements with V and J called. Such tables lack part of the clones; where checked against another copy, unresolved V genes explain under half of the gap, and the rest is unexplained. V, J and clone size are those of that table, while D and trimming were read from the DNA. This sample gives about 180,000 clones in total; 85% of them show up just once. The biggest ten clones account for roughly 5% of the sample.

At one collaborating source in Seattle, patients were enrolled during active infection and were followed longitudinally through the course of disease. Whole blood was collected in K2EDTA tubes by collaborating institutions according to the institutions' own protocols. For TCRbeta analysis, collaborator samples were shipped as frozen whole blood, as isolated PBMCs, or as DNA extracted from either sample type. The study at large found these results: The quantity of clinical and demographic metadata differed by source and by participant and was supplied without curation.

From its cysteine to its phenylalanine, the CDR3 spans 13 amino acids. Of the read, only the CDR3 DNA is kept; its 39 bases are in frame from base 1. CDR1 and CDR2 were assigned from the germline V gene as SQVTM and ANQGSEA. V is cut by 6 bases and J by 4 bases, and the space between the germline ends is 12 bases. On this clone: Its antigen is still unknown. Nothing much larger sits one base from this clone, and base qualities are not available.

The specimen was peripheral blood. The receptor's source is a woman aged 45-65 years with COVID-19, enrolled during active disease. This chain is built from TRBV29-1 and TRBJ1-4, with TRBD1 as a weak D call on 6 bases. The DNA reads TGCAGCGTGAGGACAGCCCATAATGAAAAACTGTTTTTT. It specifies CSVRTAHNEKLFF.